The 11 T cell receptor beta chains listed next were all sequenced from one sample in a study of Tregs in tolerant kidney transplant recipients. Measured with immunoSEQ multiplex PCR; TCRdb has only the in-frame clones, and not every one. This sample contains tens of thousands of clones. Related graft donors supplied nonmyeloablative bone marrow transplants, and mixed chimerism was transient. This sample comprised CD4+ T cells from blood (PBMCs), obtained 24 months after the transplant. Receptor source: a human patient who received a combined kidney and bone marrow transplant. Certain T cells may be donor cells from the graft.

Concerning this clone: The read ends 3 residues early relative to the CDR3; the germline J gene fills the gap. The rearrangement links TRBV20-1 to TRBJ2-5; D is ambiguous. Germline lookup yields CDR1 DFQATT and CDR2 SNEGSKA (reference sequence). The V and J ends lost 5 bases and 5 bases respectively, with 15 bases between them. This CDR3 region has 13 residues. The CDR3 DNA, read in part, is TGCAGTGCTCGACTCCCCACGCCGGAGACC. This codes for CSARLPTPET. The full CDR3 is CSARLPTPETQYF.

The CDR3 sequence is CASSLGLANEQFF. CDR3 DNA, as far as it was read: TGTGCCAGCAGCTTAGGCCTAGCGAATGAG. The V gene is TRBV7-7, the J gene TRBJ2-1, with TRBD2 as a possible D gene (6 bases). Read sequence stops 3 residues before the CDR3 end, and the germline J gene provides the missing end. This CDR3 has 13 residues. Germline V gives CDR1 SSHAT, CDR2 FNYEAQ (reference sequence). Trimming took 1 base from V and 7 from J, leaving 8 bases between them.

A remark on this clone: The read ends 3 residues before the CDR3 terminus; that terminus is restored from the germline J gene. The chain is built from TRBV19 and TRBJ1-5; D perhaps matches TRBD1 (6 bases). V was trimmed by 0 bases and J by 3 bases, leaving 9 bases between them. In germline, CDR1 is LNHDA, CDR2 SQIVND (reference sequence). The CDR3 covers 15 residues. CDR3 sequence: CASSIEGANNQPQHF. CDR3 DNA, as far as it was read: TGTGCCAGTAGTATAGAGGGGGCGAACAATCAGCCC. Complete variable domain (other parts from reference TRBV19 and TRBJ1-5): DGGITQSPKYLFRKEGQNVTLSCEQNLNHDAMYWYRQDPGQGLRLIYYSQIVNDFQKGDIAEGYSVSREKKESFPLTVTSAQKNPTAFYLCASSIEGANNQPQHFGDGTRLSIL.

To note about this clone: The read falls 3 residues short of the CDR3 end, and the missing part is taken from the germline J gene. The chain links TRBV10-3 to TRBJ2-7; 12 positions agree with TRBD1. Germline V gene sequence: CDR1 ENHRY, CDR2 SYGVKD. The junction had 5 bases not matched to a gene; V was cut back by 7 bases and J by 4 bases. The CDR3 contains 14 residues. The CDR3 is CAINRDRGLYEQYF. The sequenced part of the CDR3 DNA is TGTGCCATCAATCGGGACAGGGGGCTTTACGAG.

CDR3 sequence reads: CASSDHRDWNTEAFF. Incomplete CDR3 DNA: TGTGCCAGCAGTGACCACAGGGATTGGAACACTGAA. The chain has TRBV6-1 and TRBJ1-1, with D possibly TRBD1 on 6 matching bases. Sequencing ends 3 residues short of the CDR3 end; the germline J gene provides the rest. CDR1 MNHNS and CDR2 SASEGT come from the germline V gene. V gave up 3 bases and J gave up 1 base, with 12 bases separating them. This CDR3 region has 15 residues.

As concerns this clone: The read ends 3 residues shy of where the CDR3 ends; the end is completed using the germline J gene. The rearrangement uses TRBV4-1 and TRBJ2-1, with TRBD1 matching 11 bases. V gave up 3 bases and J gave up 2 bases; unmatched junction bases: 0. The germline V gene has CDR1 MGHRA and CDR2 YSYEKL. The CDR3 has 15 residues. CDR3 DNA (partial): TGCGCCAGCAGCCAGGACAGGGGGCCCTACAATGAG. Its protein is CASSQDRGPYNE. The entire CDR3 protein reads CASSQDRGPYNEQFF.

A word on this clone: Read data end 3 residues before the CDR3 end; the end is taken from the germline J gene. The chain uses TRBV5-1 and TRBJ1-1; possibly TRBD1 for D (5 bases). Germline V lookup: CDR1 SGHRS, CDR2 YFSETQ. This CDR3 contains 13 residues. The ends were cut back, 4 bases at V and 0 bases at J, with 7 bases in the middle. Partial CDR3 DNA: TGCGCCAGCAGCCAGGGAATGAACACTGAA. This translates into CASSQGMNTE. The whole CDR3 is CASSQGMNTEAFF.

As concerns this clone: Read coverage stops 3 residues before the CDR3 terminus; the germline J gene supplies the remainder. The chain couples TRBV20-1 to TRBJ1-1; the D gene is possibly TRBD1 (5 bases). CDR3 length equals 15 residues. Trimming stripped 6 bases from V and 1 base from J, with 18 bases between. The germline V gene has CDR1 DFQATT and CDR2 SNEGSKA (reference sequence). The DNA read from the CDR3 is TGCAGTGCCCCCCACACAGGTACCCCGAACACTGAA. Translation: CSAPHTGTPNTE. The whole CDR3 sequence reads CSAPHTGTPNTEAFF.

With respect to this clone: The missing CDR3 end, 3 residues past where the read stops, is filled in from the germline J gene. V gene TRBV14 combines with J gene TRBJ2-2, with D perhaps matching TRBD2 (5 bases). This CDR3 contains 14 residues. V was clipped by 5 bases and J by 3 bases, with 10 bases between them. The germline gives CDR1 SGHDN, CDR2 FVKESK. This chain's CDR3 is CASSAGVHTGELFF. CDR3 DNA (partial): TGTGCCAGCAGCGCCGGGGTTCACACCGGGGAG.

To note about this clone: The sequenced fragment ends 3 residues before the CDR3 boundary, so the rest is inferred from the germline J gene. The genes are TRBV28 and TRBJ1-4, with D unresolved. Germline lookup yields CDR1 MDHEN and CDR2 SYDVKM. V was cut by 9 bases and J by 0 bases, with 8 bases left in between. The CDR3 runs to 13 residues. CDR3 DNA, as far as it was read: TGTGCCAGTCAGGTGACAACTAATGAAAAA. Its translation is CASQVTTNEK. In full, the CDR3 reads CASQVTTNEKLFF.

Concerning this clone: The read falls 3 residues short of the CDR3 end, and the missing part is taken from the germline J gene. The chain carries TRBV4-2 and TRBJ1-5; possible D gene TRBD1, 5 bases. This CDR3 spans 15 amino acids. The germline V gene encodes CDR1 LGHNA and CDR2 YNFKEQ. Trimming left V 0 bases short and J 4 bases short, with 10 bases between. CDR3 sequence reads: CASSQEGHLNQPQHF. CDR3 DNA (partial): TGTGCCAGCAGCCAAGAGGGGCACCTTAATCAGCCC.